A single sample gave rise to the 10 T cell receptor beta chains below, sequenced in a study of cytomegalovirus exposure and HLA in healthy donors. The PCR used 60 Vbeta and 13 Jbeta primers. TCRdb keeps only in-frame clones here, not all; method: immunoSEQ multiplex PCR. The sample has more than 110,000 clones, 60% to 85% seen once; the top ten hold 3.5% to 4%. The specimen sequenced was PBMCs. These receptors were obtained from a man aged 18-30 years in good health and CMV-seronegative.

The V gene is TRBV6-6, the J gene TRBJ1-4, with D possibly TRBD1 on 5 matching bases. The CDR3 runs to 13 residues. Trimming stripped 4 bases from V and 8 bases from J, with 11 bases between. The V gene's germline CDR1 is MNHNY and CDR2 SVGAGI (reference sequence). CDR3 sequence (DNA): TGTGCCAGCAGTTCGCAGGGTCAGGAAAAACTGTTTTTT. Translation gives CASSSQGQEKLFF.

The genes are TRBV30 and TRBJ2-3; 10 bases match TRBD2. The CDR3 runs to 15 residues. The J segment lost 2 bases and the V segment lost 3 bases, leaving 5 bases of the junction unmatched. Looked up from germline, CDR1 is GTSNPN and CDR2 is SVGIG (reference sequence). The CDR3 DNA sequence: TGTGCCTGGAGAGAGCGGGGGGGCTACACAGATACGCAGTATTTT. It encodes CAWRERGGYTDTQYF.

This chain links TRBV6-8 with TRBJ1-4, with a possible D match to TRBD1 (5 bases). The CDR3 totals 17 residues. V dropped 2 bases and J dropped 0 bases, with 13 bases sitting between them. Germline values: CDR1 MNHGY, CDR2 SAAAGT. CDR3 in DNA: TGTGCCAGCAGTTACCTTCCCGACAGCTCAACTAATGAAAAACTGTTTTTT. Translation gives CASSYLPDSSTNEKLFF.

CDR3 coding DNA: TGCAGCGCCGCGACAGGTCCGTGGAACACTGAAGCTTTCTTT. Translated, it gives CSAATGPWNTEAFF. The V call is TRBV29-1, the J call TRBJ1-1; D may be TRBD1 (6 bases). Germline lookup yields CDR1 SQVTM and CDR2 ANQGSEA. Trimming took off 7 bases at V and 1 base at J, with 16 bases between the two ends. This CDR3 is 14 amino acids long.

This chain connects TRBV7-9 to TRBJ2-7; a weak D match, TRBD2 (6 bases). Germline V gene lookup returns CDR1 SEHNR and CDR2 FQNEAQ (reference sequence). Trimming took off 3 bases at V and 0 bases at J, with 9 bases between the two ends. The CDR3 loop spans 14 amino acids. The CDR3 DNA is TGTGCCAGCAGCTTTAGCGGAAGCTCCTACGAGCAGTACTTC. Translated: CASSFSGSSYEQYF.

The J gene is TRBJ2-5, the V gene TRBV4-2; 9 bases fit TRBD2. CDR1 is LGHNA, CDR2 YNFKEQ, per germline. The V and J ends lost 0 bases and 5 bases, in that order; junction bases with no gene match: 4. CDR3 length equals 15 residues. The CDR3 here is CASSQDLAGAETQYF. In DNA form, the CDR3 reads TGTGCCAGCAGCCAAGATTTAGCGGGAGCGGAGACCCAGTACTTC.

The chain combines TRBV19 with TRBJ2-2; 7 bases align to TRBD1. Germline assignment: CDR1 LNHDA and CDR2 SQIVND (reference sequence). CDR3 length: 13 residues. With V trimmed by 5 bases and J by 6 bases, 3 bases remained unmatched. This CDR3 is CASSEDRAGELFF. Written as DNA, the CDR3 is TGTGCCAGTAGTGAAGACAGGGCCGGGGAGCTGTTTTTT.

This chain connects TRBV6-5 to TRBJ2-3, with 8 bases that match TRBD2. The CDR3 has 16 amino acids. CDR1 MNHEY and CDR2 SVGAGI come from the germline V gene. V shed 0 bases and J 1 base; nucleotides not matched to a gene: 3. The CDR3 DNA reads TGTGCCAGCAGTTACTCTTCGGGGGGGGGCACAGATACGCAGTATTTT. As protein: CASSYSSGGGTDTQYF.

The chain uses TRBV27 and TRBJ2-7; maybe TRBD2 (5 bases). V lost 1 base and J 3 bases, leaving 10 bases between the germline ends. Germline-derived CDR1 and CDR2 are MNHEY and SMNVEV (reference sequence). CDR3 length: 14 residues. CDR3 sequence: CASSLYRGFYEQYF. CDR3 nucleotide sequence: TGTGCCAGCAGTTTATACCGGGGTTTCTACGAGCAGTACTTC.

This chain links TRBV18 with TRBJ2-7; tentative D call: TRBD2 (5 bases). Germline V lookup: CDR1 KGHSH, CDR2 LQKENI. This CDR3 has 14 amino acids. The ends were cut back, 3 bases at V and 6 bases at J, with 15 bases in the middle. For the CDR3, the DNA is TGTGCCAGCTCACCCCAGAATGAGGGTGGCGAGCAGTACTTC. Translated: CASSPQNEGGEQYF.